Sequencing of this T cell receptor beta chain was carried out in a study of resident and recirculating memory T cells in vitiligo. Study context: Whole samples, not sorted cells, were homogenized and used for genomic DNA extraction.

Turning to this clone: Its antigen is currently unknown.

Stability required unchanged lesions during the previous 6 months. Patients who had received treatment within the previous three months were excluded. Findings and caveats of the study: Sequences differed between biopsy sites and patients, suggesting private specificity.

Germline CDR1 reads LNHDA; CDR2 reads SQIVND (reference sequence). V shed 7 bases, J shed 3 bases, and the junction held 16 bases outside the gene matches. The CDR3 contains 18 residues. Produced via immunoSEQ multiplex PCR; TCRdb's table is partial and in-frame only. The data show 70,000 to 95,000 clones, approximately 90% seen once. The rearrangement joins TRBV19 to TRBJ2-7, with TRBD2 matching 12 bases. The material sequenced was blood. The sequence was obtained from a male donor with vitiligo. In DNA, the CDR3 is TGTGCCAGTACCCCCCCAGGGGCTAGCGGGGGGGGGATCTACGAGCAGTACTTC. Protein product: CASTPPGASGGGIYEQYF.